Presented here are 26 T cell receptor beta chains from one specimen sequenced in a study of blood T cells in healthy people across ages. The authors ran a second PCR of roughly 6 to 11 cycles using a sample-barcoded 5' primer and a J-beta primer mix. Using its own MiXCR run on the 5' RACE reads, TCRdb lists one record per CDR3 protein. Here the sample spans about 1.7 million distinct CDR3 sequences, under 30% being singletons. The source material was blood. Source of these receptors: a woman aged 25 to 39 in good health.

This sequence joins TRBV20-1 and TRBJ1-2, with 8 bases matching TRBD1. This CDR3 spans 11 amino acids. Germline values: CDR1 DFQATT, CDR2 SNEGSKA (reference sequence). Germline trimming cut 6 bases from V and 6 bases from J; bases unmatched to any gene: 3. DNA of the CDR3: TGCAGTGCAGAGACAGGGGATGGCTACACCTTC. Protein sequence: CSAETGDGYTF.

This clonotype was detected a few times. The rearrangement joins TRBV30 to TRBJ2-3; D possibly corresponds to TRBD1 (6 bases). Germline values: CDR1 GTSNPN, CDR2 SVGIG (reference sequence). The CDR3 spans 13 residues. The germline V and J ends were trimmed by 6 bases and 2 bases, with 12 bases remaining between them. CDR3: CACTGSLTDTQYF. In DNA, the CDR3 is TGTGCCTGTACAGGGTCCCTCACAGATACGCAGTATTTT.

Here the CDR3 reads CASSQTRQVTGELFF. The DNA for the CDR3 is TGCGCCAGCAGCCAAACCCGACAGGTCACCGGGGAGCTGTTTTTT. The chain has TRBV4-1 and TRBJ2-2; the D gene is possibly TRBD1 (6 bases). CDR1 is MGHRA and CDR2 is YSYEKL in the germline V gene. The CDR3 sequence is 15 residues long. Trimming shortened V by 2 bases and J by 4 bases, and 11 bases separated the two germline ends.

The genes are TRBV5-1 and TRBJ2-3; 11 bases align to TRBD2. CDR3 length equals 16 residues. Germline V CDR1 and CDR2: SGHRS, YFSETQ. The J segment lost 4 bases and the V segment lost 4 bases, leaving 8 bases of the junction unmatched. CDR3 sequence reads: CASSPRLAGSSDTQYF. CDR3 DNA: TGCGCCAGCAGCCCTAGACTAGCGGGGTCCTCAGATACGCAGTATTTT.

The rearrangement links TRBV28 to TRBJ2-3, with 10 positions matching TRBD2. CDR1 MDHEN and CDR2 SYDVKM come from the germline V gene. The V and J ends lost 5 bases and 5 bases, in that order; junction bases with no gene match: 13. The CDR3 loop spans 17 amino acids. The CDR3 protein is CASSPPGLAGAQDTQYF. The CDR3, as DNA: TGTGCCAGCAGTCCTCCGGGGCTAGCGGGAGCGCAAGATACGCAGTATTTT.

This clonotype was counted between two and nine times. V usage is TRBV9 and J usage is TRBJ2-7; the D gene is possibly TRBD2 (6 bases). Germline assignment: CDR1 SGDLS and CDR2 YYNGEE. The V end was cut by 1 base, the J end by 3 bases, with 11 bases between. The CDR3 extends over 14 amino acids. The chain's CDR3 is CASSVLPGDYEQYF. As DNA, the CDR3 is TGTGCCAGCAGCGTATTACCGGGAGACTACGAGCAGTACTTC.

This chain links TRBV29-1 with TRBJ2-7, with D possibly TRBD1 on 6 matching bases. CDR1 and CDR2 from the germline V gene are SQVTM and ANQGSEA. V lost 6 bases and J lost 1, with 28 bases in between. This CDR3 has 18 residues. CDR3 coding DNA: TGCAGCGTCGACACGGTCGTGGGGGCCGTTGAGACTTCCTACGAGCAGTACTTC. Translating it yields CSVDTVVGAVETSYEQYF.

This clonotype appeared a few times. The chain is built from TRBV2 and TRBJ2-5; TRBD2 is a possible D gene (6 bases). The CDR3 is 13 residues long. V was shortened by 8 bases and J by 4 bases, with 14 bases between the two germline ends. Germline V lookup: CDR1 SNHLY, CDR2 FYNNEI. The CDR3 DNA sequence: TGTGCCAGCCGGAGGGAGTACCTAGAGACCCAGTACTTC. It specifies CASRREYLETQYF.

The V and J genes are TRBV6-1 and TRBJ1-4, with D possibly matching TRBD1 (6 bases). This CDR3 comprises 16 residues. The V end was cut by 5 bases, the J end by 4 bases, with 17 bases between. CDR1 and CDR2 from the germline V gene are MNHNS and SASEGT. CDR3 DNA sequence: TGTGCCAGCAGTAACACAGACAGGATCTATAATGAAAAACTGTTTTTT. Its translation is CASSNTDRIYNEKLFF.

This clonotype was seen more than once but under ten times. The chain combines TRBV27 with TRBJ2-7; TRBD2 is a possible D gene (6 bases). V was cut by 6 bases and J by 3 bases, with 15 bases left in between. This CDR3 spans 14 amino acids. Germline V CDR1 and CDR2: MNHEY, SMNVEV (reference sequence). CDR3 nucleotides: TGTGCCAGCAGCACAGGAGGGCTCAACTACGAGCAGTACTTC. This encodes CASSTGGLNYEQYF.

The chain has TRBV5-6 and TRBJ1-1, with TRBD1 matching over 12 bases. Germline-derived CDR1 and CDR2 are SGHDT and YYEEEE. The ends lost 3 bases at V and 6 bases at J; junction bases unmatched: 12. This CDR3 is built from 17 residues. The CDR3 nucleotides read TGTGCCAGCAGCTCAAACCGGGACAGGGGGCGTAAGGCTGAAGCTTTCTTT. It is translated as CASSSNRDRGRKAEAFF.

This clonotype was detected ten times or more. The V and J genes are TRBV7-2 and TRBJ2-5; D remains ambiguous. Germline V gene sequence: CDR1 SGHTA, CDR2 FQGNSA. The CDR3 covers 12 residues. V lost 8 bases and J lost 0, with 7 bases in between. The CDR3 loop reads CASGQNQETQYF. CDR3 in DNA: TGTGCCAGCGGTCAGAACCAAGAGACCCAGTACTTC.

This clonotype was detected a few times. The J gene is TRBJ2-1, the V gene TRBV27, with D perhaps TRBD1 or TRBD2 (6 bases each). The germline CDR1 and CDR2 sequences are MNHEY and SMNVEV (reference sequence). The CDR3 contains 16 residues. The ends were cut back, 6 bases at V and 7 bases at J, with 22 bases in the middle. The CDR3: CASSESTWGAGNEQFF. The CDR3 bases are TGTGCCAGCAGCGAGTCAACCTGGGGGGCTGGGAATGAGCAGTTCTTC.

This clonotype was observed a handful of times. The rearrangement links TRBV11-2 to TRBJ1-1; no clear D. CDR3 length: 12 residues. The V end was cut by 5 bases, the J end by 6 bases, with 10 bases between. Looked up from germline, CDR1 is SGHAT and CDR2 is FQNNGV. The CDR3 DNA is TGTGCCAGCAGCGTAACGGTGTCTGAAGCTTTCTTT. Amino acids: CASSVTVSEAFF.

A few counts support this clonotype. The V call is TRBV28, the J call TRBJ1-2; D gene ambiguous. The CDR3 has 13 amino acids. Germline V gene data show CDR1 as MDHEN and CDR2 as SYDVKM. Trimming pared 3 bases from V and 4 bases from J, leaving 9 bases between. The CDR3 nucleotides are TGTGCCAGCAGTTTTTCTAGCGGCTATGGCTACACCTTC. This translates into CASSFSSGYGYTF.

This clonotype came up a few times. The CDR3 coding sequence is TGCAGTGCTAGTCTGGACACGGAAAATACGCAGTATTTT. Translation gives CSASLDTENTQYF. The rearrangement joins TRBV20-1 to TRBJ2-3, with D possibly being TRBD1 (5 bases). The CDR3 has 13 residues. Germline V gives CDR1 DFQATT, CDR2 SNEGSKA (reference sequence). Trimming shortened V by 3 bases and J by 7 bases, and 14 bases separated the two germline ends.

With regard to this clonotype: At one boundary the junction diverges from the germline segment, which might be a read error. This sequence joins TRBV7-2 and TRBJ2-1; a possible D gene is TRBD2 (5 bases). Per the germline V gene, CDR1 is SGHTA and CDR2 is FQGNSA. The CDR3 covers 15 residues. Here the CDR3 reads CASSLRRTGYSEQFF. The CDR3 DNA is TGTGCCAGCAGCTTGCGGAGGACTGGGTACAGTGAGCAGTTCTTC.

This clonotype was seen more than once but under ten times. The genes are TRBV6-2 or TRBV6-3 and TRBJ2-1; 14 nucleotides match TRBD2. CDR1 MNHEY and CDR2 SVGEGT come from the germline V gene. The J segment lost 9 bases and the V segment lost 7 bases, leaving 11 bases of the junction unmatched. CDR3 size: 16 residues. CDR3 in amino acids: CASTILGTSGRSEQFF. CDR3 coding DNA: TGTGCCAGCACCATACTCGGGACTAGCGGGAGAAGTGAGCAGTTCTTC.

This clonotype was detected ten times or more. The chain uses TRBV10-3 and TRBJ2-5; possibly TRBD2 for D (6 bases). Per the germline V gene, CDR1 is ENHRY and CDR2 is SYGVKD. The CDR3 is 13 residues long. Trimming left V 4 bases short and J 3 bases short, with 9 bases between. CDR3 DNA sequence: TGTGCCATCAGTGTAGCGGAGGAAGAGACCCAGTACTTC. This sequence encodes CAISVAEEETQYF.

This clonotype was seen more than once but under ten times. The CDR3 region has the DNA TGTGCCAGCAGCCAAGGTCAGGGAAGACGGTTGTCACCCCTCCACTTT. Encoded protein: CASSQGQGRRLSPLHF. The rearrangement links TRBV3-1 to TRBJ1-6; tentative D call: TRBD1 (5 bases). Germline V gene sequence: CDR1 LGHDT, CDR2 YNNKEL (reference sequence). The V end lost 1 base, the J end lost 10 bases, and 17 bases lay between the germline ends. The CDR3 has 16 residues.

The chain couples TRBV29-1 to TRBJ2-3; 8 bases align to TRBD1. The length of the CDR3 is 14 residues. V was clipped by 8 bases and J by 1 base; unmatched bases: 8. From germline, CDR1 is SQVTM and CDR2 ANQGSEA. CDR3 DNA sequence: TGCAGCTCCATGGGCAGGGGGCGCACAGATACGCAGTATTTT. Translation: CSSMGRGRTDTQYF.

The chain uses TRBV10-3 and TRBJ2-7; TRBD2 agrees at 7 bases. Trimming removed 11 bases from V and 7 bases from J; junction bases left unmatched: 14. The germline CDR1 and CDR2 sequences are ENHRY and SYGVKD. This CDR3 comprises 13 residues. The CDR3 loop is CAVREPTGGEQYF. The CDR3 DNA is TGTGCCGTCCGGGAACCAACCGGGGGGGAGCAGTACTTC.

This clonotype occurred a few times. The junction and the germline gene differ at one end; a read error may be behind it. The chain recombines TRBV27 with TRBJ2-4, with D unclear. The CDR3 contains 14 residues. CDR1 is MNHEY, CDR2 SMNVEV, per germline (reference sequence). CDR3 coding DNA: TGTGTCAGCAGTGGTGTAGTAGGCAAAAACATTCAGTACTTC. This sequence encodes CVSSGVVGKNIQYF.

The V call is TRBV10-2, the J call TRBJ2-7; TRBD2 might be the D (5 bases). The CDR3 spans 14 residues. Per germline, CDR1 WSHSY and CDR2 SAAADI. V was trimmed by 3 bases and J by 3 bases, leaving 12 bases between them. The CDR3 DNA reads as TGCGCCAGCAGTGAAGACGGTGCGGGCTACGAGCAGTACTTC. Residues: CASSEDGAGYEQYF.

This rearrangement joins TRBV7-6 to TRBJ2-1; D gene ambiguous. This CDR3 comprises 15 residues. Between the trimmed V and J ends, which lost 6 bases and 5 bases, there was a span of 17 bases. Germline-derived CDR1 and CDR2 are SGHVS and FNYEAQ. The CDR3 reads CASRVGTSFHNEQFF. In nucleotides, the CDR3 is TGTGCCAGCAGGGTGGGCACGTCCTTCCACAATGAGCAGTTCTTC.

The chain employs TRBV7-2 and TRBJ2-5; TRBD2 aligns across 12 bases. The trim removed 5 bases at V and 5 bases at J, leaving 9 bases unmatched. CDR1 and CDR2 (germline): SGHTA, FQGNSA. This CDR3 region has 16 residues. CDR3 residues: CASSPRTSGNGETQYF. The CDR3 bases are TGTGCCAGCAGCCCTAGGACTAGCGGGAATGGCGAGACCCAGTACTTC. The full variable domain, with the rest looked up from reference TRBV7-2 and TRBJ2-5, is GAGVSQSPSNKVTEKGKDVELRCDPISGHTALYWYRQSLGQGLEFLIYFQGNSAPDKSGLPSDRFSAERTGGSVSTLTIQRTQQEDSAVYLCASSPRTSGNGETQYFGPGTRLLVL.